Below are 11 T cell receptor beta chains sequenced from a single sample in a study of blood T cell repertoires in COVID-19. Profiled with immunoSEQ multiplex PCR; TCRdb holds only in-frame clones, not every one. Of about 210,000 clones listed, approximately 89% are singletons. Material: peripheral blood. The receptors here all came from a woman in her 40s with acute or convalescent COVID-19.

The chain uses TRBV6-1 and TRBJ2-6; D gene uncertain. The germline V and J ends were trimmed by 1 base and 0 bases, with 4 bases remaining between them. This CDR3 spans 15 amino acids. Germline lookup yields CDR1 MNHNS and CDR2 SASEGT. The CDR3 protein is CASSEVSSGANVLTF. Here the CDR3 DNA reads TGTGCCAGCAGTGAAGTCAGCTCTGGGGCCAACGTCCTGACTTTC.

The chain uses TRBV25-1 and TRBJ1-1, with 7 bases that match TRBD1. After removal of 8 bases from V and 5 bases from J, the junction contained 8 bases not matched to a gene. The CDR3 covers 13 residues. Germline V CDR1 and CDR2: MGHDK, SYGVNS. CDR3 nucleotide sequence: TGTGCCAGCGTCCGCGCAGGGGGAACTGAAGCTTTCTTT. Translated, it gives CASVRAGGTEAFF.

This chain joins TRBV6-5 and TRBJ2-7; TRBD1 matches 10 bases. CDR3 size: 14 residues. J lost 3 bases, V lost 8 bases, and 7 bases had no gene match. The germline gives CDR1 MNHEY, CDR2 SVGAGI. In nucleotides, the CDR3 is TGTGCCAGCGACCTTCGGGACAGGGGCTACGAGCAGTACGTC. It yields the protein CASDLRDRGYEQYV.

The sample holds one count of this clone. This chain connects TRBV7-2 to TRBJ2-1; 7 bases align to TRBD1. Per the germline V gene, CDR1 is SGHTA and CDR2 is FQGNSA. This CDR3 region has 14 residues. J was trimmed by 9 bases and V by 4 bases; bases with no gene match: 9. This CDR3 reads CASSSIDRVGEQFF. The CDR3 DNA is TGTGCCAGCAGCTCGATAGACAGGGTGGGTGAGCAGTTCTTC. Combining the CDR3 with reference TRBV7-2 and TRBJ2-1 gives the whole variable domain GAGVSQSPSNKVTEKGKDVELRCDPISGHTALYWYRQSLGQGLEFLIYFQGNSAPDKSGLPSDRFSAERTGGSVSTLTIQRTQQEDSAVYLCASSSIDRVGEQFFGPGTRLTVL.

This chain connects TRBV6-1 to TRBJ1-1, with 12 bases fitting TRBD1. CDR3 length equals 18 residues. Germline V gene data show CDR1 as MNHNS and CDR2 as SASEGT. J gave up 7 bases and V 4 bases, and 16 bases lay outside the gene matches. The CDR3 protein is CASSASGTGGPSEIEAFF. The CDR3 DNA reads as TGTGCCAGCAGTGCATCCGGGACAGGGGGCCCCTCCGAGATTGAAGCTTTCTTT.

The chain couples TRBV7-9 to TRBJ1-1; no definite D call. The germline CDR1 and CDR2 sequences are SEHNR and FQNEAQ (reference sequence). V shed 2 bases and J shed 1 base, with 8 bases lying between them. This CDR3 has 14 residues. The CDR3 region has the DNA TGTGCCAGCAGCTTAAGTCGCGGGAACACTGAAGCTTTCTTT. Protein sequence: CASSLSRGNTEAFF.

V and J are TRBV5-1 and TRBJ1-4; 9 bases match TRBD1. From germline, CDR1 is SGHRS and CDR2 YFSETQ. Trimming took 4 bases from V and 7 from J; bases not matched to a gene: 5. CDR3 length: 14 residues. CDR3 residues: CASSGGQGTEKLFF. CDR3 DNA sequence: TGCGCCAGCAGCGGGGGACAGGGAACTGAAAAACTGTTTTTT.

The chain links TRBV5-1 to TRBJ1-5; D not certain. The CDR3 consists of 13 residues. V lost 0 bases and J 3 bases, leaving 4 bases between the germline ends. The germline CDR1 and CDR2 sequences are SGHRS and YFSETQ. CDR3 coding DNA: TGCGCCAGCAGCTTGGCAATCAATCAGCCCCAGCATTTT. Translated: CASSLAINQPQHF.

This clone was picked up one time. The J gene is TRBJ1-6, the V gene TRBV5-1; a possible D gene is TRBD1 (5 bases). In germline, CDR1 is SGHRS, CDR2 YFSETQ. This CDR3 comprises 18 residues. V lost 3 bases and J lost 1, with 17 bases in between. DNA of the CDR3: TGCGCCAGCAGCTATATCCCAACCCAGGGATCCTATAATTCACCCCTCCACTTT. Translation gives CASSYIPTQGSYNSPLHF.

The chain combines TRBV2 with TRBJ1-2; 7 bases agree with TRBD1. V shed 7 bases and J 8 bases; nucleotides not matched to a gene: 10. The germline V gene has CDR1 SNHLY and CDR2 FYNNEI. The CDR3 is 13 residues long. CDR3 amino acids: CASISRGLRGYTF. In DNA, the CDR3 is TGTGCCAGCATCTCAAGGGGGCTACGGGGCTACACCTTC.

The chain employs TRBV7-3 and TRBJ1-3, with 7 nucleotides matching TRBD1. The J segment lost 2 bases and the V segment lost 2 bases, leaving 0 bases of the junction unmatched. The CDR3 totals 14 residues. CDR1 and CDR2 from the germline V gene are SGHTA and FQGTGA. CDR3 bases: TGTGCCAGCAGCTTAGGGACAGCTGGAAACACCATATATTTT. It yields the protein CASSLGTAGNTIYF.